Sequencing of this TCR beta chain was carried out in a study of blood T cells in healthy people across ages (dated by TCRdb to about 2015). Regarding the complete study: In model experiments, template switching captured about one uniquely barcoded TCR beta cDNA molecule for every two T cells. Using deep sequencing normalized with unique cDNA molecular identifiers, the study measured how TCR beta repertoire diversity changes with age. The donors were divided into four age groups: young (average around 15 years), middle-aged (almost 40), aged (under 70) and long-lived (about 84). To avoid experimental bias, donors of different ages were randomly spread across the sequencing lanes. The study analyzed two additional independent replicas of 1 million unique cDNA reads from the same blood draw for two donors, one aged 18 to 29 and one aged 80 or older.

The 39 donors, aged 6 to 90 years, were systemically healthy Caucasian individuals from Russia. Each donor gave roughly 9.5 milliliters of peripheral blood, collected into EDTA-treated Vacutainer tubes. Ficoll-Paque density-gradient centrifugation was used to isolate PBMCs, with at least 7 million per sample. Trizol reagent was used to extract total RNA from the PBMCs, yielding at least 6 micrograms per sample. Naive CD45RAhigh/CD27high T cell percentages were measured by flow cytometry on a PBMC aliquot from every donor. Note on this clonotype: The specificity of this receptor is unknown. Base qualities are missing; no much larger clone stands one base away.

The paper's findings and limits, for the study overall: The percentage of naive T cells measured by flow cytometry correlated strongly with observed TCR beta diversity. Because donor CMV infection status was unknown, age-related changes in expanded clonotypes were potentially confounded. Observed TCR beta diversity per million T cells fell roughly linearly with age, and a significant reduction was already apparent by age roughly 40. Estimates of total diversity based on one million sequenced T cells were considered lower bounds and underestimates. Compared with the aged group, more naive CD4+ T cells, fewer expanded clones and increased TCR diversity were shown by the long-lived group, suggesting age selection. Bulk unsorted PBMC profiling prevented conclusive comparison of naive and antigen-experienced compartments.

The library was generated by 5' RACE. Instrument used: Illumina HiSeq 2500. A second PCR of about 6 to 11 cycles was run with a J-beta primer mix and a sample-barcoded 5' primer. A template-switch 5' adaptor carrying 12 random nucleotides introduced a unique molecular identifier onto each TCR beta cDNA molecule. Each sample yielded at least 3 million CDR3-containing paired-end reads. The Mint cDNA synthesis kit, primed by a TRBC-specific oligonucleotide, was used to synthesize first-strand cDNA from all RNA. Following uracil-DNA glycosylase treatment, a first 18-cycle PCR with universal primers M1SS and BC2_uni_R was performed on all cDNA. The study's own analysis went as follows. For normalization, 1 million high-quality reads were randomly selected from each sample, with every read carrying a distinct molecular identifier. Reads sharing molecular identifiers were discarded rather than binned into consensus sequences. MiTCR, set to a Q25 quality threshold and the strictest error-elimination algorithm, was used for CDR3 identification, clonotype clustering and error correction. A nonparametric unseen species model using Euler transformation provided a lower-bound estimate of total TCR beta diversity. TCRdb handled the public reads itself, with Q25 trimming in fastp and clone calling in MiXCR, and kept productive beta chains. Duplicate CDR3 protein sequences are folded into a single record with the most common DNA and genes. The V and J calls here are based on TCRdb, not the publication. The sample contains fewer than 700,000 distinct CDR3 sequences, around half of them found a single time. The ten largest clones take up roughly 24% of the sample.

Sequenced material: blood. This clonotype originated in an older man in good health.

CDR3 protein: CASNPRGGTEAFF. The DNA reads as follows: TGTGCCAGCAACCCGAGGGGGGGGACTGAAGCTTTCTTT. Here the chain combines TRBV6-1 and TRBJ1-1; the D region possibly corresponds to TRBD1 (6 bases align). Sequences MNHNS (CDR1) and SASEGT (CDR2) are obtained from the germline V gene. The CDR3 numbers 13 residues from cysteine through phenylalanine. Only CDR3 DNA remains: 39 bases, in frame from the first base. The V end loses 7 bases and the J end loses 5 bases, and a stretch of 14 bases separates them.